The T cell receptor beta chain described here comes from a study of beta chain features in type 1 diabetes. Study outcomes and limitations: A PCR bias possibly favoring shorter templates would apply equally to patients and controls.

The germline gives CDR1 SGHRS, CDR2 YFSETQ. The CDR3 contains 17 residues. V shed 1 base and J shed 5 bases, with 18 bases lying between them. As every portion of the isolated RNA was reverse transcribed, the sequencing read expressed TCRB transcripts. Method: immunoSEQ multiplex PCR; TCRdb's copy keeps in-frame clones and lacks some. Among 860,000 or so clones listed, roughly 15% were seen once. There are a few counts of this clone. Its matching antigen is unknown. This clonotype was obtained from a woman aged 18-29 years in good health. The specimen was naive CD4+ T cells from blood. The chain uses TRBV5-1 and TRBJ1-4; D is unclear. The CDR3 loop reads CASSLTVFGSGNEKLFF. Here the CDR3 DNA reads TGCGCCAGCAGCTTGACAGTGTTCGGGAGCGGGAATGAAAAACTGTTTTTT.